This TCR beta chain was recorded in a study of blood T cell repertoires in COVID-19. Looking at the study overall: From T cells, B-cell-depleted T cells, or PBMCs came the material, which was cDNA or gDNA.

Assay used: immunoSEQ multiplex PCR; TCRdb lists only in-frame clones, some missing. The sample contains around 300,000 clones, around 89% of which appear only once. Material for sequencing was peripheral blood. This TCR was sampled from a woman aged 50 to 60 with active or convalescent COVID-19.

CDR3 DNA: TGTGCCAGCAGTTTATACGGGTCCGAAGCTTTCTTT. It is translated as CASSLYGSEAFF. This rearrangement joins TRBV12-3 or TRBV12-4 to TRBJ1-1; D remains unclear. The CDR3 loop spans 12 amino acids. Trimming removed 2 bases at V and 8 bases at J, with 9 bases between.